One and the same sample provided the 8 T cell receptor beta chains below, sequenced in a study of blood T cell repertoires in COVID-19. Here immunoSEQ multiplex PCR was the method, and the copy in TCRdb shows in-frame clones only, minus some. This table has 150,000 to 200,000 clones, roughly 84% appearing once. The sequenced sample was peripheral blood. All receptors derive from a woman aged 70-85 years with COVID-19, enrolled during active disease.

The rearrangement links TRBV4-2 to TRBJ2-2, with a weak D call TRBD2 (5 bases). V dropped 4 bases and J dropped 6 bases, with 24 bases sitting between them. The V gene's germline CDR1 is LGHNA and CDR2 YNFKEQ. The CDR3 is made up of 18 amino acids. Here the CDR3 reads CASSPRLGGRDWAGELFF. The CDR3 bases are TGTGCCAGCAGCCCACGGTTGGGCGGTCGGGATTGGGCCGGGGAGCTGTTTTTT.

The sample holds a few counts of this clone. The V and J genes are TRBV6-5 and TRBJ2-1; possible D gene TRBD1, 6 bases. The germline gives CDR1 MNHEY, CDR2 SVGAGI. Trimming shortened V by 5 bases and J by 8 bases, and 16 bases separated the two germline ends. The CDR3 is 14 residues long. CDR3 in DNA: TGTGCCAGCAGTCCGGGACACCGGACGTATGAGCAGTTCTTC. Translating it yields CASSPGHRTYEQFF.

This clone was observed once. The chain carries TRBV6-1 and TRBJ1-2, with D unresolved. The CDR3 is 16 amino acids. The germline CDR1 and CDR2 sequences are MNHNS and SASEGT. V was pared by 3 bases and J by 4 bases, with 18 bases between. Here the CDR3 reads CASSEMSVGLSYGYTF. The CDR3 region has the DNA TGTGCCAGCAGTGAGATGAGCGTCGGACTTAGCTATGGCTACACCTTC.

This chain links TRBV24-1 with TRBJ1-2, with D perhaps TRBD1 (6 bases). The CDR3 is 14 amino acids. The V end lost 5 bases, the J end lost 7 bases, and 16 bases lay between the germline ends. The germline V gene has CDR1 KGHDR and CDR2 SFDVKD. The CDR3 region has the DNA TGTGCCACCAGTGGCGGTGGGACACCAGGTGGCTACACCTTC. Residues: CATSGGGTPGGYTF.

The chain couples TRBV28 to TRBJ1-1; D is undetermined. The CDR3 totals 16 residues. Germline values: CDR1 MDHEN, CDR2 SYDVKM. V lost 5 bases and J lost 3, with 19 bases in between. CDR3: CASSNRPTGKDTEAFF. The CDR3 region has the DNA TGTGCCAGCAGTAATCGACCTACCGGGAAGGACACTGAAGCTTTCTTT.

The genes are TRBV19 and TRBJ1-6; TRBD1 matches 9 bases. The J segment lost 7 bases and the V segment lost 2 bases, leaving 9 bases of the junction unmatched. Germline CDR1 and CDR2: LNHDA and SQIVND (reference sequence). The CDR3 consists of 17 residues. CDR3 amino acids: CASSIRRTGDGNSPLHF. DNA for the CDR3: TGTGCCAGTAGTATAAGACGGACAGGGGATGGCAATTCACCCCTCCACTTT.

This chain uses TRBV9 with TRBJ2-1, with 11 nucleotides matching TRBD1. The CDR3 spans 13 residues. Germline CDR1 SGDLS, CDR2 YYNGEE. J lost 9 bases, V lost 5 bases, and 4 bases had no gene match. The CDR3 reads CASRGTGGGEQFF. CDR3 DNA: TGTGCCAGCAGAGGGACAGGGGGTGGTGAGCAGTTCTTC.

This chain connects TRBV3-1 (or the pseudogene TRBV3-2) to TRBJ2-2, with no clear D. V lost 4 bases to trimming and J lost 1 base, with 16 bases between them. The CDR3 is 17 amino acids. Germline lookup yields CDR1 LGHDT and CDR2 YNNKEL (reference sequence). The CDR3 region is CASSLSFPTGNTGELFF. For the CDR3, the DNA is TGTGCCAGCAGCCTCTCCTTCCCCACGGGGAACACCGGGGAGCTGTTTTTT.